One and the same sample provided the 3 T cell receptor beta chains below, sequenced in a study of Graves' ophthalmopathy and Graves' hyperthyroidism (dated by TCRdb to between 2018 and 2020). For sequencing, an Illumina HiSeq 2000 was employed. TCR beta CDR3 regions were amplified from RNA transcripts for repertoire sequencing. A first-round RT-PCR used HTBI primers with the Qiagen OneStep RT-PCR kit, followed by a second-round multiplex PCR, size selection and purification. The public reads were reanalyzed by TCRdb: fastp trimming at Q25, MiXCR alignment, in-frame beta chains only. Each CDR3 protein gets just one entry, which takes the most common genes and DNA from the rows behind it. Here the sample has 900,000 to 1,200,000 distinct CDR3 sequences; less than 45% occur a single time. The ten top clones hold around 10% of the sample. The sequencing sample was made of peripheral blood or thyroid tissue (not recorded which). The origin of the receptors is an adult man with Graves' hyperthyroidism.

V gene TRBV15 combines with J gene TRBJ2-3, with D perhaps assigned TRBD1 or TRBD2 (5 bases each). Germline V gene sequence: CDR1 LNHNV, CDR2 YYDKDF (reference sequence). Deletions cut 2 bases from V and 0 bases from J, with 15 bases between. The CDR3 extends over 17 amino acids. CDR3 loop: CATSRLGETTSTDTQYF. CDR3 nucleotide sequence: TGTGCCACCAGCAGATTGGGGGAGACCACTAGCACAGATACGCAGTATTTT.

V is TRBV7-2 and J is TRBJ2-2, with D perhaps matching TRBD2 (6 bases). V lost 1 base and J lost 2, with 17 bases in between. Germline V CDR1 and CDR2: SGHTA, FQGNSA. This CDR3 is built from 18 residues. CDR3 sequence reads: CASSLEGAAGLNTGELFF. As DNA, the CDR3 is TGTGCCAGCAGCTTAGAGGGTGCAGCGGGCCTTAACACCGGGGAGCTGTTTTTT.

The sample holds many counts of this clonotype. V usage is TRBV19 and J usage is TRBJ1-1; D gene uncertain. The CDR3 covers 12 residues. The ends were cut back, 7 bases at V and 0 bases at J, with 6 bases in the middle. Germline V CDR1 and CDR2: LNHDA, SQIVND (reference sequence). CDR3 DNA: TGTGCCAGTAATTACATGAACACTGAAGCTTTCTTT. It encodes CASNYMNTEAFF.